One sample yielded the 19 T cell receptor beta chains listed below, sequenced in a study of blood T cell repertoires in COVID-19. Sequenced by immunoSEQ multiplex PCR; TCRdb stores in-frame clones only, minus some. The table shows about 150,000 clones, with almost 85% occurring only once. Sequenced input: peripheral blood. Every receptor here comes from a human donor with acute or convalescent COVID-19. The donor label of this sample is uncertain.

The chain couples TRBV18 to TRBJ1-2, with a possible D match to TRBD1 (6 bases). CDR1 is KGHSH, CDR2 LQKENI, per germline. The CDR3 covers 13 residues. Trimming cost V 5 bases and J 4 bases, with 11 bases left between them. The CDR3 DNA follows: TGTGCCAGCTCAGCGGACAGAATCTATGGCTACACCTTC. It encodes CASSADRIYGYTF.

The chain links TRBV7-2 to TRBJ1-2; 7 bases map to TRBD1. From germline, CDR1 is SGHTA and CDR2 FQGNSA. The ends lost 4 bases at V and 7 bases at J; junction bases unmatched: 6. This CDR3 has 13 amino acids. DNA of the CDR3: TGTGCCAGCAGCTACCGGGACAGCCCTGGCTACACCTTC. Protein product: CASSYRDSPGYTF.

Written as DNA, the CDR3 is TGCAGCGTTGAACGCGGGGGAGCTTTCTTT. Protein: CSVERGGAFF. The chain carries TRBV29-1 and TRBJ1-1; possible D gene TRBD1, 5 bases. This CDR3 has 10 residues. Germline CDR1 and CDR2: SQVTM and ANQGSEA. V lost 2 bases, J lost 10 bases, and 8 bases lay in between.

The chain employs TRBV2 and TRBJ1-4; TRBD1 matches 8 bases. Germline trimming cut 6 bases from V and 7 bases from J; bases unmatched to any gene: 10. CDR3 length equals 15 residues. Germline CDR1 and CDR2: SNHLY and FYNNEI. The CDR3 region is CASRAATGGAEKLFF. The CDR3 DNA sequence: TGTGCCAGCAGGGCGGCTACAGGGGGTGCTGAAAAACTGTTTTTT.

The chain joins TRBV2 to TRBJ2-5, with 8 positions matching TRBD1. Germline assignment: CDR1 SNHLY and CDR2 FYNNEI. The CDR3 covers 14 residues. The J segment lost 5 bases and the V segment lost 5 bases, leaving 7 bases of the junction unmatched. The DNA of the CDR3 is TGTGCCAGCAGTACACGACAGGGGAGGGAGACCCAGTACTTC. Its protein is CASSTRQGRETQYF.

CDR3 nucleotides: TGTGCCAGCAGCGGACAGGGGAAGGGAAACACTGAAGCTTTCTTT. Amino acid sequence: CASSGQGKGNTEAFF. This chain joins TRBV9 and TRBJ1-1, with 8 nucleotides matching TRBD1. CDR3 length: 15 amino acids. CDR1 is SGDLS and CDR2 is YYNGEE in the germline V gene. The J segment lost 2 bases and the V segment lost 3 bases, leaving 6 bases of the junction unmatched.

The chain carries TRBV5-6 and TRBJ1-1, with 10 bases that match TRBD1. Germline trimming cut 4 bases from V and 4 bases from J; bases unmatched to any gene: 7. The CDR3 runs 15 residues. Germline V gene sequence: CDR1 SGHDT, CDR2 YYEEEE. Here the CDR3 reads CASSRTGGEGTEAFF. For the CDR3, the DNA is TGTGCCAGCAGCCGGACAGGGGGAGAGGGCACTGAAGCTTTCTTT. The full variable domain, with the rest looked up from reference TRBV5-6 and TRBJ1-1, is DAGVTQSPTHLIKTRGQQVTLRCSPKSGHDTVSWYQQALGQGPQFIFQYYEEEERQRGNFPDRFSGHQFPNYSSELNVNALLLGDSALYLCASSRTGGEGTEAFFGQGTRLTVV.

Only one count was recorded for this clone. V and J are TRBV6-4 and TRBJ1-1; possibly TRBD1 for D (5 bases). The V gene's germline CDR1 is MRHNA and CDR2 SNTAGT. Trimming took 0 bases from V and 5 from J, leaving 13 bases between them. CDR3 size: 15 residues. CDR3 protein: CASSDSGHGSTEAFF. DNA of the CDR3: TGTGCCAGCAGTGACTCTGGACACGGCTCGACTGAAGCTTTCTTT.

The chain joins TRBV18 to TRBJ1-1, with D perhaps matching TRBD1 (6 bases). Trimming stripped 6 bases from V and 1 base from J, with 18 bases between. The germline V gene encodes CDR1 KGHSH and CDR2 LQKENI. The CDR3 contains 16 residues. The CDR3 reads CASSRNTRGANTEAFF. CDR3 DNA: TGTGCCAGCTCCCGCAACACCCGGGGGGCGAACACTGAAGCTTTCTTT. Variable domain in full (rest from reference TRBV18 and TRBJ1-1): NAGVMQNPRHLVRRRGQEARLRCSPMKGHSHVYWYRQLPEEGLKFMVYLQKENIIDESGMPKERFSAEFPKEGPSILRIQQVVRGDSAAYFCASSRNTRGANTEAFFGQGTRLTVV.

V is TRBV18 and J is TRBJ2-2; D might be TRBD2 (5 bases). CDR1 KGHSH and CDR2 LQKENI come from the germline V gene. The length of the CDR3 is 19 residues. The ends were cut back, 3 bases at V and 0 bases at J, with 20 bases in the middle. The DNA for the CDR3 is TGTGCCAGCTCACCGAGGCAGTTCGAAACGGGGACGAACACCGGGGAGCTGTTTTTT. Its translation is CASSPRQFETGTNTGELFF.

V gene TRBV3-1 (or the pseudogene TRBV3-2) combines with J gene TRBJ2-1; tentatively, D is TRBD2 (5 bases). This CDR3 has 15 residues. The V gene lost 4 bases and the J gene lost 5 bases, with 15 bases spanning the gap. Germline V gives CDR1 LGHDT, CDR2 YNNKEL (reference sequence). The CDR3 nucleotides are TGTGCCAGCAGCCCACTTGTAGGGAGTAACAATGAGCAGTTCTTC. Encoded protein: CASSPLVGSNNEQFF.

The chain employs TRBV12-3 or TRBV12-4 and TRBJ1-1; TRBD1 matches at 8 bases. CDR3 length equals 12 residues. Trimming removed 4 bases from V and 8 bases from J; junction bases left unmatched: 3. CDR3: CASSWGQAEAFF. CDR3 coding DNA: TGTGCCAGCAGTTGGGGACAGGCAGAAGCTTTCTTT.

The rearrangement links TRBV21-1 to TRBJ1-4; the listed D gene, TRBD1, was not tested against the DNA. TRBV21-1 is assigned pseudogene status. The CDR3 contains 15 residues. The CDR3 sequence: CASSKVQGQNEKLFF. DNA for the CDR3: TGTGCCAGCAGCAAAGTCCAGGGTCAGAATGAAAAACTGTTTTTT.

CDR3 loop: CASSSAHNNSPLHF. The DNA for the CDR3 is TGTGCCAGCAGCTCCGCACACAATAATTCACCCCTCCACTTT. This sequence joins TRBV7-8 and TRBJ1-6, with D unresolved. V was shortened by 4 bases and J by 5 bases, with 9 bases between the two germline ends. The CDR3 consists of 14 residues. Germline CDR1 SGHVS, CDR2 FQNEAQ.

This rearrangement joins TRBV29-1 to TRBJ2-7, with D tentatively TRBD1 (6 bases). Trimming cost V 4 bases and J 2 bases, with 21 bases left between them. Germline V gene sequence: CDR1 SQVTM, CDR2 ANQGSEA. CDR3 length equals 16 residues. CDR3 nucleotide sequence: TGCAGCGTTGTGGCACGGACTTCAGGGGTGGCCTACGAGCAGTACTTC. The encoded protein is CSVVARTSGVAYEQYF.

The table lists this clone with a count of one. The rearrangement joins TRBV6-5 to TRBJ1-2; perhaps TRBD1 as D (6 bases). The germline CDR1 and CDR2 sequences are MNHEY and SVGAGI. Between the trimmed V and J ends, which lost 6 bases and 6 bases, there was a span of 14 bases. This CDR3 region has 13 residues. The CDR3 nucleotides read TGTGCCAGCAGGGCTACAGGGAGGGATGGCTACACCTTC. This encodes CASRATGRDGYTF.

The rearrangement joins TRBV30 to TRBJ1-1, with TRBD1 identical over 10 bases. This CDR3 spans 13 amino acids. Unmatched junction bases numbered 7, after V lost 7 bases and J lost 5 bases. Germline V gene lookup returns CDR1 GTSNPN and CDR2 SVGIG (reference sequence). The CDR3 DNA reads as TGTGCCTTTGACAGGGGGCAGGGAACTGAAGCTTTCTTT. This codes for CAFDRGQGTEAFF.

This sequence joins TRBV29-1 and TRBJ1-5; 9 nucleotides agree with TRBD1. J lost 7 bases, V lost 5 bases, and 9 bases had no gene match. From germline, CDR1 is SQVTM and CDR2 ANQGSEA. The CDR3 is made up of 14 amino acids. The CDR3 bases are TGCAGCGTTCTAACTGACAGGGGGGGGCAGCCCCAGCATTTT. This gives the protein CSVLTDRGGQPQHF.

The count of this clone is one. The chain recombines TRBV3-1 (or the pseudogene TRBV3-2) with TRBJ1-3; D call uncertain. The CDR3 covers 15 residues. The germline CDR1 and CDR2 sequences are LGHDT and YNNKEL (reference sequence). The germline V and J ends were trimmed by 1 base and 4 bases, with 11 bases remaining between them. CDR3 amino acids: CASSQGAGFGNTIYF. The CDR3 nucleotides read TGTGCCAGCAGCCAAGGGGCAGGTTTCGGAAACACCATATATTTT.